Below, 9 T cell receptor beta chains from the same sample are listed, as sequenced in a study of T cells in Graves' hyperthyroidism and ophthalmopathy. Regions amplified from RNA transcripts were the TCR beta CDR3 regions. First-round RT-PCR of the TCR CDR3 relied on the HTBI primer set. In TCRdb, the multiplex PCR reads were re-called with MiXCR into one record per CDR3 protein. The table has around 360,000 distinct CDR3 sequences, 13% to 15% seen once; the top ten hold roughly a fifth. Sequencing was carried out using blood. These receptors were collected from a woman aged 60-75 years with Graves' ophthalmopathy.

This clonotype appeared many times. This chain links TRBV5-1 with TRBJ2-1, with D perhaps assigned TRBD1 or TRBD2 (6 bases each). Germline V CDR1 and CDR2: SGHRS, YFSETQ. The CDR3 contains 14 residues. The germline V and J ends were trimmed by 8 bases and 5 bases, with 17 bases remaining between them. As DNA, the CDR3 is TGCGCCAGTAGGGGGGACTTGGGAGACAATGAGCAGTTCTTC. This codes for CASRGDLGDNEQFF.

The gene calls are TRBV6-5 and TRBJ1-1; D remains unclear. Germline assignment: CDR1 MNHEY and CDR2 SVGAGI. The CDR3 contains 13 residues. V lost 1 base and J lost 1, with 4 bases in between. This chain's CDR3 is CASSYWRNTEAFF. For the CDR3, the DNA is TGTGCCAGCAGTTACTGGAGGAACACTGAAGCTTTCTTT.

The chain joins TRBV20-1 to TRBJ2-7; weak D call: TRBD2 (6 bases). Trimming stripped 6 bases from V and 3 bases from J, with 12 bases between. The CDR3 is 12 amino acids. From germline, CDR1 is DFQATT and CDR2 SNEGSKA (reference sequence). The CDR3 DNA sequence: TGCAGTGCGGCGGGACGGAGCTACGAGCAGTACTTC. It translates to CSAAGRSYEQYF.

This clonotype occurred many times. V usage is TRBV11-2 and J usage is TRBJ2-1; TRBD2 matches 10 bases. This CDR3 region has 18 residues. Per the germline V gene, CDR1 is SGHAT and CDR2 is FQNNGV. Trimming at V came to 5 bases and at J to 0 bases, leaving 10 bases not matched to a gene. The CDR3 bases are TGTGCCAGCAGCCCCCGAGAGTCTAGCGGGAGCTCCTACAATGAGCAGTTCTTC. Its translation is CASSPRESSGSSYNEQFF. Drawing the rest from reference TRBV11-2 and TRBJ2-1, the complete variable domain is EAGVAQSPRYKIIEKRQSVAFWCNPISGHATLYWYQQILGQGPKLLIQFQNNGVVDDSQLPKDRFSAERLKGVDSTLKIQPAKLEDSAVYLCASSPRESSGSSYNEQFFGPGTRLTVL.

This chain joins TRBV27 and TRBJ1-6; perhaps TRBD1 as D (6 bases). Deletions cut 1 base from V and 3 bases from J, with 16 bases between. In germline, CDR1 is MNHEY, CDR2 SMNVEV (reference sequence). The CDR3 is 18 residues long. The CDR3 spells CASSLYGGIRGYNSPLHF. The CDR3 bases are TGTGCCAGCAGTTTATATGGGGGCATAAGGGGCTATAATTCACCCCTCCACTTT.

There are a few counts of this clonotype. The V and J genes are TRBV12-3 or TRBV12-4 and TRBJ2-2, with D hard to call. The CDR3 is made up of 13 amino acids. Trimming shortened V by 2 bases and J by 2 bases, and 3 bases separated the two germline ends. CDR3 DNA sequence: TGTGCCAGCAGTTTATTTAACACCGGGGAGCTGTTTTTT. Encoded protein: CASSLFNTGELFF.

In this sample, this clonotype turned up many times. This chain joins TRBV6-1 and TRBJ2-3; D is perhaps TRBD1 or TRBD2 (7 bases each). The germline gives CDR1 MNHNS, CDR2 SASEGT. The CDR3 is made up of 14 amino acids. V gave up 8 bases and J gave up 0 bases, with 12 bases separating them. The CDR3 DNA reads TGTGCCAGCGGGAGGGGACAGAGCACAGATACGCAGTATTTT. Translation: CASGRGQSTDTQYF.

The rearrangement links TRBV10-3 to TRBJ1-1; 7 nucleotides align to TRBD1. Germline V gene lookup returns CDR1 ENHRY and CDR2 SYGVKD. After removal of 6 bases from V and 4 bases from J, the junction contained 8 bases not matched to a gene. The CDR3 runs to 14 residues. DNA of the CDR3: TGTGCCATCAGGGAACAGGGGCGAAGCACTGAAGCTTTCTTT. Translation gives CAIREQGRSTEAFF.

The chain joins TRBV5-1 to TRBJ1-2; D is undetermined. Germline V gene lookup returns CDR1 SGHRS and CDR2 YFSETQ. This CDR3 region has 14 residues. V was shortened by 4 bases and J by 1 base, with 11 bases between the two germline ends. This CDR3 is CASSRVEGNYGYTF. DNA for the CDR3: TGCGCCAGCAGCCGTGTGGAGGGTAACTATGGCTACACCTTC.